This TCR beta chain was profiled in a study of blood T cell repertoires in COVID-19. This clone was found once. At one end the junction does not follow the germline gene, possibly because of a read error. This CDR3 comprises 16 residues. From germline, CDR1 is MNHEY and CDR2 SVGAGI. Generated by immunoSEQ multiplex PCR, the TCRdb table keeps only in-frame clones and is missing some. The data hold about 400,000 clones, with roughly 90% observed a single time. The clonotype originates from a woman in her 30s with acute COVID-19. The specimen sequenced was PBMCs or T cells enriched from blood (not recorded which). This sequence joins TRBV6-5 and TRBJ1-1; 9 bases align to TRBD1. The DNA of the CDR3 is TGTGCCAGCAGTTCCTCGGAAGGGACAGGGAACCCTGAAGCTTTCTTT. This encodes CASSSSEGTGNPEAFF.